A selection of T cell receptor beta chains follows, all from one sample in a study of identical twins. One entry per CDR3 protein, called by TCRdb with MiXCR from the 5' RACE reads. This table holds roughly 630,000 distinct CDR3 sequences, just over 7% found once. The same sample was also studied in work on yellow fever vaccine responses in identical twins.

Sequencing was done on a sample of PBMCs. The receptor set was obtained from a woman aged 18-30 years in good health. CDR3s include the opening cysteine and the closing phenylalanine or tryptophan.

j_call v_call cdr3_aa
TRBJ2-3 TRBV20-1 CSANAGGGAWTDTQYF
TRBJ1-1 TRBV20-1 CSARAPPANTEAFF
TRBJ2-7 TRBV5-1 CASSLRTGGIDEQYF
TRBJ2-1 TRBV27 CASSPEGYRYNEQFF
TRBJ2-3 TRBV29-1 CSVESGELAGPTDTQYF
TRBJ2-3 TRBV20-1 CSARASGRASTDTQYF
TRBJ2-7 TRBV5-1 CASSLEVSGRTQSQYF
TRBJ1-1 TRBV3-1 CASSQANRGTEAFF
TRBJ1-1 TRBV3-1 CASNDRINRNTEAFF
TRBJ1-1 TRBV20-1 CSATTGGWHTEAFF
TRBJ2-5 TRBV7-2 CASSYKGQGATEETQYF
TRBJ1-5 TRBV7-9 CASSAGQQTNQPQHF
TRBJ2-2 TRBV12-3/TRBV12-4 CASSLGTDPNTGELFF
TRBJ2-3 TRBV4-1 CASSRAGASSTDTQYF
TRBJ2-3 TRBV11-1 CASSFWSPLASRTDTQYF
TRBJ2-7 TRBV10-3 CAISESIAGGSYEQYF
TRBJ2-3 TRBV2 CASKTSGTYTDTQYF
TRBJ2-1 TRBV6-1 CASRETPGLAGKEQFF
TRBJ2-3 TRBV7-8 CASSLAPSGSTDTQYF
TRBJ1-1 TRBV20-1 CSARLGTEAFF
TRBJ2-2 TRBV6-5 CASSYSWELFF
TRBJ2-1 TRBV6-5 CASVSYNEQFF
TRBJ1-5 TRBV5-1 CASSLAAGGGQPQHF
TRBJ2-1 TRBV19 CASSMRTSLSHNEQFF
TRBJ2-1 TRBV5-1 CASSLEYLKDNEQFF
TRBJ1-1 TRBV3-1 CASRMGAEAFF
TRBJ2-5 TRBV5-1 CASSLALWETQYF
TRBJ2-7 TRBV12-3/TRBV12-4 CASGTSERGEQYF
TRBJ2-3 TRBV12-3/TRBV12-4 CASTGSGADTQYF
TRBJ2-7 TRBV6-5 CASSYGTGGIQQYF
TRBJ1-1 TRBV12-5 CASGLARTGANTEAFF
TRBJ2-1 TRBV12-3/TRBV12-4 CASRYQGGLNEQFF
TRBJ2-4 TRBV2 CASSFDSLAKNIQYF
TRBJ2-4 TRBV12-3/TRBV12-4 CASSLEVAKNIQYF
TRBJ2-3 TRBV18 CASSREGTSAADTQYF
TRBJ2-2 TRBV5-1 CASSLLPGTGPGTGELFF
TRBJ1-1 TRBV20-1 CSARDFDRLNTEAFF
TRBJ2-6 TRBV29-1 CSVLSSGANVLTF
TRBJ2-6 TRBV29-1 CSVWGDLSGANVLTF
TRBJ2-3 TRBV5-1 CASSLRTVGDTQYF
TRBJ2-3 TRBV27 CASTTMTEDTQYF
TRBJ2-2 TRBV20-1 CSARVGGAADTGELFF